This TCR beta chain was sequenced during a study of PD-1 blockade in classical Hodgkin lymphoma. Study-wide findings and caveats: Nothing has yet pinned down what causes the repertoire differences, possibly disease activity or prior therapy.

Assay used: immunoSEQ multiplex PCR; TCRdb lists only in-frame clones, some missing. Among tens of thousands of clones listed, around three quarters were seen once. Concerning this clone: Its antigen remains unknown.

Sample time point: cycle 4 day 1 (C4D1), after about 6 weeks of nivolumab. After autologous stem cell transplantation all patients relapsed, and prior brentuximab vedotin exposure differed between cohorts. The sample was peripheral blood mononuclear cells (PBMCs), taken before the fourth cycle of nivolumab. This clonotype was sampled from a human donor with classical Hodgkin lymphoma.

The CDR3 reads CASSLSSDEQYF. CDR3 nucleotide sequence: TGCGCCAGCAGCTTGAGCTCGGACGAGCAGTACTTC. This rearrangement joins TRBV5-1 to TRBJ2-7; D remains ambiguous. The ends were cut back, 1 base at V and 5 bases at J, with 7 bases in the middle. The V gene's germline CDR1 is SGHRS and CDR2 YFSETQ. The CDR3 has 12 residues. Together with reference TRBV5-1 and TRBJ2-7, the CDR3 gives the full variable domain: KAGVTQTPRYLIKTRGQQVTLSCSPISGHRSVSWYQQTPGQGLQFLFEYFSETQRNKGNFPGRFSGRQFSNSRSEMNVSTLELGDSALYLCASSLSSDEQYFGPGTRLTVT.